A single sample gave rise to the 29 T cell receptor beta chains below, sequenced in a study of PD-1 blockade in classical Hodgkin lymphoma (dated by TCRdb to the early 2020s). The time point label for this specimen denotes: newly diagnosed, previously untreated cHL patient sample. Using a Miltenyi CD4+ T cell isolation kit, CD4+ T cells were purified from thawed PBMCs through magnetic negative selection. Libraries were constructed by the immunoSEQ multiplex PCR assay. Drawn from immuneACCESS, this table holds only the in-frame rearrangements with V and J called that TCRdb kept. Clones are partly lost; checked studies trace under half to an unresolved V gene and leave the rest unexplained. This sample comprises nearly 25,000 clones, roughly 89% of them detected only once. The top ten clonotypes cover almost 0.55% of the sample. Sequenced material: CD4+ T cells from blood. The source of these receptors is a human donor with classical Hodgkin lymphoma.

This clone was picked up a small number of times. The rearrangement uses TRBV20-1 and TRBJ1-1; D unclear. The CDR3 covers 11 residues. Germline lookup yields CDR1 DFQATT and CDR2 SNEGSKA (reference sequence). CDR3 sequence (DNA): TGCAGAGTGAGGGTCGGCACTGAAGCTTTCTTT. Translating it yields CRVRVGTEAFF.

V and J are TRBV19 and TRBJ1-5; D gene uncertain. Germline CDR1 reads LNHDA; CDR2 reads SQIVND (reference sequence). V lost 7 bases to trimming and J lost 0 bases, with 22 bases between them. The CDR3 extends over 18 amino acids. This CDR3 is CASTKTLWETYSNQPQHF. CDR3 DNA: TGTGCCAGTACCAAAACCTTGTGGGAAACTTATAGCAATCAGCCCCAGCATTTT.

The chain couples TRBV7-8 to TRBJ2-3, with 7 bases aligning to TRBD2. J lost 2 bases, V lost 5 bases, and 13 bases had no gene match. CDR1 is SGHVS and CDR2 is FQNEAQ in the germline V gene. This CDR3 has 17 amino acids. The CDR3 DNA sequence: TGTGCCAGCAGCCCAGATCTGGGGGGGGTTTTCACAGATACGCAGTATTTT. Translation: CASSPDLGGVFTDTQYF.

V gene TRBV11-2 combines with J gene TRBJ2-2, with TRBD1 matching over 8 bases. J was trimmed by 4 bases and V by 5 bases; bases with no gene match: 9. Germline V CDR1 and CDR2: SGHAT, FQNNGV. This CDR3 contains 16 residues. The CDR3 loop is CASSPRQGLSTGELFF. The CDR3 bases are TGTGCCAGCAGCCCCCGACAGGGGCTTAGCACCGGGGAGCTGTTTTTT.

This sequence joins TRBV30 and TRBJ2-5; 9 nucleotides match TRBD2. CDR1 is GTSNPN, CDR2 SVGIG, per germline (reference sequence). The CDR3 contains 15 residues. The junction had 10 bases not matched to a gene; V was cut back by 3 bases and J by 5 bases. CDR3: CAWREGGAGGETQYF. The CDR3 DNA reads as TGTGCCTGGAGGGAAGGGGGAGCGGGGGGCGAGACCCAGTACTTC.

CDR3 in amino acids: CASSQDPLAGGPVYTGELFF. DNA for the CDR3: TGCGCCAGCAGCCAAGATCCCCTAGCGGGGGGGCCCGTGTACACCGGGGAGCTGTTTTTT. This chain joins TRBV4-3 and TRBJ2-2; 12 bases line up with TRBD2. There are 20 residues in the CDR3. V trimming: 0 bases; J trimming: 3 bases; junction bases outside the gene matches: 11. The V gene's germline CDR1 is LGHNA and CDR2 YSLEER.

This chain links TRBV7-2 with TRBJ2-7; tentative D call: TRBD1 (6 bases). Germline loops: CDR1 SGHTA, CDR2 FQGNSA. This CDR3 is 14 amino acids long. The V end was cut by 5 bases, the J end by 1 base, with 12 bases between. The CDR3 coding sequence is TGTGCCAGCAGCCCCCAAGGGGGATCCTACGAGCAGTACTTC. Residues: CASSPQGGSYEQYF.

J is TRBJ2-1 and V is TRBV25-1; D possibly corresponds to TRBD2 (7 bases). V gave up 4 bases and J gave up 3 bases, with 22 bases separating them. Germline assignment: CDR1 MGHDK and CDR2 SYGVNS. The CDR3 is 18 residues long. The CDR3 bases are TGTGCCAGCAGTGTAACCACCGCTGGGGGGGCGAGCTACAATGAGCAGTTCTTC. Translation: CASSVTTAGGASYNEQFF.

CDR3 protein: CASSRPGGELFF. Written as DNA, the CDR3 is TGTGCCAGCAGCAGACCGGGGGGGGAGCTGTTTTTT. The chain is built from TRBV7-6 and TRBJ2-2; TRBD2 might be the D (5 bases). Between the trimmed V and J ends, which lost 5 bases and 8 bases, there was a span of 9 bases. The CDR3 runs 12 residues. Per germline, CDR1 SGHVS and CDR2 FNYEAQ.

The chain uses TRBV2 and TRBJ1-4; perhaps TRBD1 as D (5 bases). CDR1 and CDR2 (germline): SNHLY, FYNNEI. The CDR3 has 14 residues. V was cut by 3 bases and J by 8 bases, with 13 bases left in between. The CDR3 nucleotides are TGTGCCAGCAGTGATTTGGGGGACTGGGAAAAACTGTTTTTT. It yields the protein CASSDLGDWEKLFF.

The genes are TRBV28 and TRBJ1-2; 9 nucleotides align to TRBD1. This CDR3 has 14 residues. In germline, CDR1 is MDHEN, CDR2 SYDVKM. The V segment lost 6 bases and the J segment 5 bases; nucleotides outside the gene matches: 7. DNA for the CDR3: TGTGCCAGCAGGACACAGGGGGCAGGGTATGGCTACACCTTC. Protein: CASRTQGAGYGYTF.

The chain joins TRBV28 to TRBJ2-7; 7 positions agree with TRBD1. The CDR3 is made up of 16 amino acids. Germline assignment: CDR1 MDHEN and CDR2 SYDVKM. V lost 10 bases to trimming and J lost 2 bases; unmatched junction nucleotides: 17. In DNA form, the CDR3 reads TGTGCCACCCAACCACCCGACGGGACAGCTACCTACGAGCAGTACTTC. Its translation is CATQPPDGTATYEQYF. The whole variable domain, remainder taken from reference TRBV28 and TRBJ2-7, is DVKVTQSSRYLVKRTGEKVFLECVQDMDHENMFWYRQDPGLGLRLIYFSYDVKMKEKGDIPEGYSVSREKKERFSLILESASTNQTSMYLCATQPPDGTATYEQYFGPGTRLTVT.

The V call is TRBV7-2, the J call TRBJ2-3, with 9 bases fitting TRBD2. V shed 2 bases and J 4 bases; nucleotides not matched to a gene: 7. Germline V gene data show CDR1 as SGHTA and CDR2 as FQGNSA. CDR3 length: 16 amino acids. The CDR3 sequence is CASSLRGTSNPDTQYF. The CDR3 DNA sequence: TGTGCCAGCAGCTTACGCGGGACTAGCAACCCAGATACGCAGTATTTT.

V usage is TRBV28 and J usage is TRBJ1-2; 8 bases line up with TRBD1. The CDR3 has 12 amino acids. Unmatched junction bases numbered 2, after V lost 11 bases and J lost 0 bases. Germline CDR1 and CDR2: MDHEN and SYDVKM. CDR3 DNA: TGTGCCGCGGGACAGGCTAACTATGGCTACACCTTC. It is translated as CAAGQANYGYTF.

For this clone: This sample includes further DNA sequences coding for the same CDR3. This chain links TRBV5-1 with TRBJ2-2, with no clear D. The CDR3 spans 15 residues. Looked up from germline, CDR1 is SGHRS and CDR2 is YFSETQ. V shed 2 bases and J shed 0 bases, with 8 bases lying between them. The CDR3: CASSLVGPNTGELFF. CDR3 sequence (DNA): TGCGCCAGCAGCTTAGTGGGCCCGAACACCGGGGAGCTGTTTTTT.

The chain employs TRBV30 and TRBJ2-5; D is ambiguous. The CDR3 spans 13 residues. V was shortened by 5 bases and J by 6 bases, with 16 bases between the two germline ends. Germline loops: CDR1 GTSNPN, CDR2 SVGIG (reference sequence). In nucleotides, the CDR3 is TGTGCCTGGTCGGAAGGGTTATTAAAGACCCAGTACTTC. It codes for CAWSEGLLKTQYF.

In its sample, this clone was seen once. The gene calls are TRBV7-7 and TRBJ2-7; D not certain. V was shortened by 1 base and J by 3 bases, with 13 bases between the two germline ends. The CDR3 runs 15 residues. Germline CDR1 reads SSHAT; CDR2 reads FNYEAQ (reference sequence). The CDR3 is CASSLGPSADYEQYF. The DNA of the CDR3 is TGTGCCAGCAGCTTAGGCCCGTCAGCAGACTACGAGCAGTACTTC.

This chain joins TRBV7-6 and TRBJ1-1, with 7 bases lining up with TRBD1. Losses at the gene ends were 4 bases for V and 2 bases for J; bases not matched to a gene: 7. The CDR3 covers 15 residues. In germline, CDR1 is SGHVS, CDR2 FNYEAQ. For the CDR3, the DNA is TGTGCCAGCAGCTACCTCGGGACAGTTAACACTGAAGCTTTCTTT. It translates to CASSYLGTVNTEAFF.

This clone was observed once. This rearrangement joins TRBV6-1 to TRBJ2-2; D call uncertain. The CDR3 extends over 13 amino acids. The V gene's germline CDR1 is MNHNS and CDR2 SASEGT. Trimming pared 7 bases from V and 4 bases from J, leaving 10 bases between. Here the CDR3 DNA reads TGTGCCAGCACCCTATCACTCACCGGGGAGCTGTTTTTT. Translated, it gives CASTLSLTGELFF.

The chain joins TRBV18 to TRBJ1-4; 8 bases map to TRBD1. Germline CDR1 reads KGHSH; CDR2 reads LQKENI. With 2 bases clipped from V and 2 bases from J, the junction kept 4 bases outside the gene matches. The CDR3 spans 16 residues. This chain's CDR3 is CASSPGQGATNEKLFF. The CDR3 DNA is TGTGCCAGCTCACCAGGCCAGGGGGCCACTAATGAAAAACTGTTTTTT.

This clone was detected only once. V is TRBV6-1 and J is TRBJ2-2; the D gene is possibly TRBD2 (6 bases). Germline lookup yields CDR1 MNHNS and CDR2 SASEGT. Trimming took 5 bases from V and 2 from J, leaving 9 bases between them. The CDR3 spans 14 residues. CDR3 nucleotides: TGTGCCAGCAGTAAACTAGCAAACACCGGGGAGCTGTTTTTT. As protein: CASSKLANTGELFF.

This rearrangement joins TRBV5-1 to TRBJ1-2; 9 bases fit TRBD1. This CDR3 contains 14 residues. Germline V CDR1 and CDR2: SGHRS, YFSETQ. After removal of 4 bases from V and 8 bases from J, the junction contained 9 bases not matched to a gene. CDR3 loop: CASSIGQGTGGYTF. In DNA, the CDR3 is TGCGCCAGCAGCATAGGACAGGGGACAGGCGGCTACACCTTC. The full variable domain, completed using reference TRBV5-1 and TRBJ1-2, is KAGVTQTPRYLIKTRGQQVTLSCSPISGHRSVSWYQQTPGQGLQFLFEYFSETQRNKGNFPGRFSGRQFSNSRSEMNVSTLELGDSALYLCASSIGQGTGGYTFGSGTRLTVV.

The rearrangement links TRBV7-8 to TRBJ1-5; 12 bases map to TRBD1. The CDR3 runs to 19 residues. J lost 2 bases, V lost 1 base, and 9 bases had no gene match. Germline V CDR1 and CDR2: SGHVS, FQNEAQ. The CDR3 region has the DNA TGTGCCAGCAGCTTAGAATCCGGGACAGGGGGCTGGGGCAATCAGCCCCAGCATTTT. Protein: CASSLESGTGGWGNQPQHF.

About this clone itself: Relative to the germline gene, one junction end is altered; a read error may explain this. CDR3 sequence: CASTLGESGGIDQPQHF. CDR3 DNA sequence: TGTGCCAGCACCTTAGGTGAATCGGGCGGGATCGATCAGCCCCAGCATTTT. The chain couples TRBV7-2 to TRBJ1-5; no definite D call. This CDR3 has 17 residues. The germline gives CDR1 SGHTA, CDR2 FQGNSA. Supplemented by reference TRBV7-2 and TRBJ1-5, the full variable domain reads GAGVSQSPSNKVTEKGKDVELRCDPISGHTALYWYRQSLGQGLEFLIYFQGNSAPDKSGLPSDRFSAERTGGSVSTLTIQRTQQEDSAVYLCASTLGESGGIDQPQHFGDGTRLSIL.

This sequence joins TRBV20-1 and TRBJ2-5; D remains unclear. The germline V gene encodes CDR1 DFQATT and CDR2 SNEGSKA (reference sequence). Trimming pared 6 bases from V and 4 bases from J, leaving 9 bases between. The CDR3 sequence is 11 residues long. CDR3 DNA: TGCAGTGCCGAACAAGTAGAGACCCAGTACTTC. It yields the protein CSAEQVETQYF.

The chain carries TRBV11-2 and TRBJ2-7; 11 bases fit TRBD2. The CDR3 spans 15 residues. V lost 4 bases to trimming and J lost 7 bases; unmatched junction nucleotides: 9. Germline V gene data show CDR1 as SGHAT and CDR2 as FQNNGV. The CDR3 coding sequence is TGTGCCAGCAGCTCGGGACTAGCGGAACCGTGGGAGCAGTACTTC. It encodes CASSSGLAEPWEQYF.

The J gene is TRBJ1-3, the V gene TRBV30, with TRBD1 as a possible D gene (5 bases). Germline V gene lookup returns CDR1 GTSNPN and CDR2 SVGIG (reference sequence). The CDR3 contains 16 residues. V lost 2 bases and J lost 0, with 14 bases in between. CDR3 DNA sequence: TGTGCCTGGAGTTCAGGGACTTACTACTCTGGAAACACCATATATTTT. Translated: CAWSSGTYYSGNTIYF.

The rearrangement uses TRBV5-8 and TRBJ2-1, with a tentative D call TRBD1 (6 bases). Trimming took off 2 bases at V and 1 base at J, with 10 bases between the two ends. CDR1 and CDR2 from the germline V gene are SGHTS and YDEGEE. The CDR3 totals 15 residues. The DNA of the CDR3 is TGTGCCAGCAGCTTACAGACAGGATCCTACAATGAGCAGTTCTTC. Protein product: CASSLQTGSYNEQFF.

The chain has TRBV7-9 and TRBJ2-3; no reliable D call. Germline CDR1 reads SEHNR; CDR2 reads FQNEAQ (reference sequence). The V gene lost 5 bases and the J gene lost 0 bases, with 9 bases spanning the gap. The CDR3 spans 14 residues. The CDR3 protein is CASSATLSTDTQYF. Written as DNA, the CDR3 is TGTGCCAGCAGCGCGACCCTTAGCACAGATACGCAGTATTTT.